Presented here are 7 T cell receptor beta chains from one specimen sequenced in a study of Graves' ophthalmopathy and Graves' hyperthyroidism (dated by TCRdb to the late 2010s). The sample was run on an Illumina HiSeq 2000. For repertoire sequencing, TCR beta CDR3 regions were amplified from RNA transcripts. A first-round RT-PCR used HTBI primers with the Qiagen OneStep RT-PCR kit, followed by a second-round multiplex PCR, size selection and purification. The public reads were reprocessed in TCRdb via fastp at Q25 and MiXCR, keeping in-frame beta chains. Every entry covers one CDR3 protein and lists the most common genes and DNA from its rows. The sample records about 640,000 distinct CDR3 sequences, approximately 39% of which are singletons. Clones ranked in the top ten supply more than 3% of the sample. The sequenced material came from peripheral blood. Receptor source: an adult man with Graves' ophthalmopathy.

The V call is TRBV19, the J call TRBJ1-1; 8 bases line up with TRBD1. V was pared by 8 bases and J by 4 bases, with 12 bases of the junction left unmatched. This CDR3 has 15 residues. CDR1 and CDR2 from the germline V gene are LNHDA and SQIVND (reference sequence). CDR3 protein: CASYLLTGGITEAFF. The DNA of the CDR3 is TGTGCCAGTTACCTTCTAACAGGGGGAATCACTGAAGCTTTCTTT.

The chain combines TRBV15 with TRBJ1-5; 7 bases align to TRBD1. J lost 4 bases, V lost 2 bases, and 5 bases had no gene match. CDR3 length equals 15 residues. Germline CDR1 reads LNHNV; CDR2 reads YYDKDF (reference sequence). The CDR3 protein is CATSRTTGLNQPQHF. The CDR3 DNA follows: TGTGCCACCAGCAGAACGACAGGGTTGAATCAGCCCCAGCATTTT.

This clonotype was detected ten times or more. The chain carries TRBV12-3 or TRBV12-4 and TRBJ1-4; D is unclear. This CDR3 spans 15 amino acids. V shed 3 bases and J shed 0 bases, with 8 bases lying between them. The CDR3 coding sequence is TGTGCCAGCAGTTTGGACGGCACAACTAATGAAAAACTGTTTTTT. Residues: CASSLDGTTNEKLFF.

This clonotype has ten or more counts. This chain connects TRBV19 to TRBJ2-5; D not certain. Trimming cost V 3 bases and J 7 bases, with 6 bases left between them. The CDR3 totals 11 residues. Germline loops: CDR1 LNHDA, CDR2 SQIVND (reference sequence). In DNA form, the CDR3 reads TGTGCCAGTAGTATGACGGGGACCCAGTACTTC. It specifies CASSMTGTQYF.

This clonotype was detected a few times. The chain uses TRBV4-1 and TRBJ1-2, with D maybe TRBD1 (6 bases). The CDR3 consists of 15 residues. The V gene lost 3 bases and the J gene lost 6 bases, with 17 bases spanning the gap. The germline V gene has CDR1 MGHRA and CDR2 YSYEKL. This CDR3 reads CASSQPPGTRHGYTF. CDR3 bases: TGCGCCAGCAGCCAGCCCCCCGGGACAAGACATGGCTACACCTTC.

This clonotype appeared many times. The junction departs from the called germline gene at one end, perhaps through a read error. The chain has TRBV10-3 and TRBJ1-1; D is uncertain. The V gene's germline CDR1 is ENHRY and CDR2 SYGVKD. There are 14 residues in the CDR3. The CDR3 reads CASSLTAENTEAFF. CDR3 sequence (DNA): TGTGCCAGCAGTTTAACGGCAGAGAACACTGAAGCTTTCTTT.

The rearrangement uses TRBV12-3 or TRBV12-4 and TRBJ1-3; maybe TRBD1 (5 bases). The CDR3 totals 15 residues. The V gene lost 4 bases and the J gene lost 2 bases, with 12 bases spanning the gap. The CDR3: CASSSGRGPGNTIYF. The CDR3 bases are TGTGCCAGCAGTTCCGGGAGGGGTCCTGGAAACACCATATATTTT.